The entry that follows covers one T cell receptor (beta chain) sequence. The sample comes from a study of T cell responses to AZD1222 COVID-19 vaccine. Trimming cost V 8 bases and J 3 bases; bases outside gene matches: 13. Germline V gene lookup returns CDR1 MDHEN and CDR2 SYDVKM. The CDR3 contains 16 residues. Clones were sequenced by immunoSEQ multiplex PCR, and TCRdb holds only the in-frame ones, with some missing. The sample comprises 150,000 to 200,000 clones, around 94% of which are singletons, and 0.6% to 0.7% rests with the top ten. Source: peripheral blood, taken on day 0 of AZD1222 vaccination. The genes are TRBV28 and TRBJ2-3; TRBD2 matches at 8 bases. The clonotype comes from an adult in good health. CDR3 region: CASATGTSFWTDTQYF. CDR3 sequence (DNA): TGTGCCAGCGCTACCGGGACTAGTTTTTGGACAGATACGCAGTATTTT.